This T cell receptor beta chain stems from a study of blood T cells in healthy people across ages. The authors ran a second PCR of about 6 to 11 cycles using a sample-barcoded 5' primer and a J-beta primer mix. TCRdb analysed the 5' RACE reads with MiXCR anew, one entry per CDR3 protein. The sample shows some 760,000 distinct CDR3 sequences, approximately 25% of them seen only once. This CDR3 has 13 amino acids. In germline, CDR1 is SQVTM, CDR2 ANQGSEA. The same sample was also studied in work on T cells of mothers and their children.

The sequence was collected from a boy younger than 18 in good health. The chain combines TRBV29-1 with TRBJ2-5; D could derive from TRBD1 or TRBD2 (6 bases each). TRBJ2-7 explains the end of the DNA better; the J call may be wrong. Sample: blood. Written as DNA, the CDR3 is TGCAGCGTTGTAGGAGGGGGGCCCTACGAGCAGTACTTC. Translated, it gives CSVVGGGPYEQYF.